Below are 23 T cell receptor beta chains sequenced from a single sample in a study of CD8+ T cells in alopecia areata. It was cDNA, reverse transcribed from extracted RNA, that served as the sequencing template. The assay was immunoSEQ multiplex PCR, and TCRdb's table has in-frame clones only and misses some. The sample consists of a few hundred thousand clones, 40% to 55% of them appearing once. The treatment: oral pan-JAK inhibitor, 5-10 mg twice daily. The material sequenced was CD4+ T cells sorted from blood, taken at approximately week 36, from a patient treated with tofacitinib. These receptors came from a human donor with alopecia areata.

As to this clone: This CDR3 is also generated by other DNA sequences in the sample. The V and J genes are TRBV5-1 and TRBJ2-3; no reliable D call. CDR3 length equals 11 residues. The V gene's germline CDR1 is SGHRS and CDR2 YFSETQ. Between the trimmed V and J ends, which lost 4 bases and 3 bases, there was a span of 3 bases. The CDR3 protein is CASSQTDTQYF. Written as DNA, the CDR3 is TGCGCCAGCAGCCAGACAGATACGCAGTATTTT.

This clone appeared a few times. The CDR3 DNA follows: TGCAGCGCTGTCTGGCAGGTCAACACTGAAGCTTTCTTT. Its protein is CSAVWQVNTEAFF. The chain is built from TRBV29-1 and TRBJ1-1; D is undetermined. CDR1 is SQVTM, CDR2 ANQGSEA, per germline. The CDR3 runs 13 residues. V shed 7 bases and J shed 2 bases, with 14 bases lying between them.

This clone was counted only a few times. This rearrangement joins TRBV5-1 to TRBJ2-5; TRBD1 matches 7 bases. J was trimmed by 4 bases and V by 2 bases; bases with no gene match: 8. The CDR3 runs 15 residues. The germline gives CDR1 SGHRS, CDR2 YFSETQ. The CDR3 is CASSFRTGGGETQYF. CDR3 nucleotide sequence: TGCGCCAGCAGCTTTAGGACAGGCGGAGGAGAGACCCAGTACTTC.

This clone was seen a handful of times. V gene TRBV9 combines with J gene TRBJ2-1; D is possibly TRBD2 (5 bases). This CDR3 contains 15 residues. V was trimmed by 4 bases and J by 1 base, leaving 12 bases between them. Germline CDR1 SGDLS, CDR2 YYNGEE. CDR3 nucleotides: TGTGCCAGCAGCATAAGCGGAGAGTCCTACAATGAGCAGTTCTTC. Its translation is CASSISGESYNEQFF.

This chain uses TRBV6-5 with TRBJ1-6, with a possible D match to TRBD1 (5 bases). The length of the CDR3 is 13 residues. Germline CDR1 MNHEY, CDR2 SVGAGI. V was clipped by 5 bases and J by 12 bases, with 14 bases between them. In DNA form, the CDR3 reads TGTGCCAGCAGTCTTCGGGACGGCCTACCCCTCCACTTT. Protein: CASSLRDGLPLHF.

This clone appeared a few times. The chain is built from TRBV28 and TRBJ2-4, with D possibly matching TRBD2 (5 bases). Germline loops: CDR1 MDHEN, CDR2 SYDVKM. This CDR3 region has 14 residues. The V and J ends lost 1 base and 4 bases respectively, with 8 bases between them. The CDR3 reads CASSLSGGKNIQYF. The CDR3 DNA reads TGTGCCAGCAGTTTATCTGGCGGGAAAAACATTCAGTACTTC.

The chain recombines TRBV5-1 with TRBJ2-7; TRBD2 matches 10 bases. The CDR3 spans 16 residues. The germline CDR1 and CDR2 sequences are SGHRS and YFSETQ. Trimming cost V 0 bases and J 0 bases; bases outside gene matches: 3. CDR3 nucleotides: TGCGCCAGCAGCTTGGGGACTAGCGGTAACTCCTACGAGCAGTACTTC. It codes for CASSLGTSGNSYEQYF.

This clone was seen a single time. The chain carries TRBV7-9 and TRBJ1-1, with D possibly being TRBD1 (5 bases). Germline assignment: CDR1 SEHNR and CDR2 FQNEAQ (reference sequence). V lost 1 base and J lost 7, with 10 bases in between. The CDR3 spans 13 residues. The CDR3 sequence: CASSLEVDNEAFF. CDR3 bases: TGTGCCAGCAGCTTAGAGGTGGACAATGAAGCTTTCTTT. Supplemented by reference TRBV7-9 and TRBJ1-1, the full variable domain reads DTGVSQNPRHKITKRGQNVTFRCDPISEHNRLYWYRQTLGQGPEFLTYFQNEAQLEKSRLLSDRFSAERPKGSFSTLEIQRTEQGDSAMYLCASSLEVDNEAFFGQGTRLTVV.

This clone was observed a few times. This chain links TRBV7-3 with TRBJ2-4, with TRBD1 matching over 7 bases. The germline gives CDR1 SGHTA, CDR2 FQGTGA. The CDR3 contains 16 residues. V lost 5 bases, J lost 2 bases, and 9 bases stayed unmatched. The CDR3 sequence: CASSRDRVGTKNIQYF. CDR3 nucleotide sequence: TGTGCCAGCAGCCGCGACAGGGTGGGGACCAAAAACATTCAGTACTTC.

In this sample, this clone turned up a few times. The J gene is TRBJ2-1, the V gene TRBV30, with 10 bases aligning to TRBD1. Unmatched junction bases numbered 11, after V lost 0 bases and J lost 6 bases. The germline V gene encodes CDR1 GTSNPN and CDR2 SVGIG (reference sequence). The CDR3 loop spans 17 amino acids. The CDR3 region is CAWSVWGTGVSFNEQFF. The CDR3 nucleotides read TGTGCCTGGAGTGTATGGGGGACAGGGGTTTCGTTCAATGAGCAGTTCTTC.

This clone was found once. The chain is built from TRBV5-6 and TRBJ2-3; D is uncertain. V gave up 4 bases and J gave up 3 bases, with 18 bases separating them. Germline CDR1 SGHDT, CDR2 YYEEEE. This CDR3 spans 16 amino acids. DNA of the CDR3: TGTGCCAGCAGCCCCGGCTCCGTTTTAGGGACAGATACGCAGTATTTT. Protein sequence: CASSPGSVLGTDTQYF.

This sequence joins TRBV4-2 and TRBJ2-7; perhaps TRBD1 as D (6 bases). V was shortened by 4 bases and J by 7 bases, with 20 bases between the two germline ends. Per the germline V gene, CDR1 is LGHNA and CDR2 is YNFKEQ. The CDR3 has 15 amino acids. In DNA, the CDR3 is TGTGCCAGCAGCCCACGAGGGACACGGACTCTAGAGCAGTACTTC. As protein: CASSPRGTRTLEQYF.

The chain carries TRBV30 and TRBJ1-2; TRBD1 matches at 9 bases. J gave up 8 bases and V 0 bases, and 7 bases lay outside the gene matches. Germline CDR1 is GTSNPN and CDR2 is SVGIG (reference sequence). The CDR3 runs to 14 residues. The CDR3 loop is CAWSVRGQGAGYTF. The CDR3 DNA follows: TGTGCCTGGAGTGTAAGGGGACAGGGCGCAGGCTACACCTTC.

CDR3 loop: CASSVAGVPDTQYF. DNA for the CDR3: TGCGCCAGCAGTGTCGCAGGGGTTCCGGATACGCAGTATTTT. This sequence joins TRBV10-1 and TRBJ2-3, with TRBD1 as a possible D gene (6 bases). Trimming removed 4 bases at V and 6 bases at J, with 14 bases between. The CDR3 runs to 14 residues. Germline loops: CDR1 WNHNN, CDR2 SYGVQD (reference sequence).

In this sample, this clone turned up once. This chain uses TRBV7-3 with TRBJ2-2, with 8 bases aligning to TRBD2. The CDR3 extends over 18 amino acids. Germline values: CDR1 SGHTA, CDR2 FQGTGA. With 2 bases clipped from V and 1 base from J, the junction kept 9 bases outside the gene matches. DNA of the CDR3: TGTGCCAGCAGCTTACGTCCGTCGGCGGGAGGGAACACCGGGGAGCTGTTTTTT. Translated: CASSLRPSAGGNTGELFF.

The table lists this clone with a few counts. Additional DNA sequences in this sample encode the identical CDR3. CDR3 nucleotides: TGCAGCGTTGCCGATGGGGAGACCCAGTACTTC. This encodes CSVADGETQYF. This chain joins TRBV29-1 and TRBJ2-5, with D hard to call. Germline-derived CDR1 and CDR2 are SQVTM and ANQGSEA. V was clipped by 4 bases and J by 5 bases, with 8 bases between them. This CDR3 region has 11 residues.

This clone was seen ten or more times. CDR3 DNA: TGCGCCAGCAGCCAAGTCGCGGGTCATACAGATACGCAGTATTTT. This sequence encodes CASSQVAGHTDTQYF. The chain uses TRBV4-3 and TRBJ2-3; D may be TRBD2 (5 bases). The CDR3 has 15 amino acids. CDR1 LGHNA and CDR2 YSLEER come from the germline V gene. Trimming took off 1 base at V and 3 bases at J, with 11 bases between the two ends.

This clone was counted only a few times. The chain combines TRBV28 with TRBJ1-3, with D unclear. Per germline, CDR1 MDHEN and CDR2 SYDVKM. Deletions cut 5 bases from V and 4 bases from J, with 9 bases between. The CDR3 is 13 residues long. CDR3 coding DNA: TGTGCCAGCAGTCCAACATCCGGAAACACCATATATTTT. This sequence encodes CASSPTSGNTIYF.

This clone was seen only a few times. The chain couples TRBV6-1 to TRBJ2-4, with TRBD2 as a possible D gene (6 bases). Germline V gene lookup returns CDR1 MNHNS and CDR2 SASEGT. The V end lost 3 bases, the J end lost 0 bases, and 12 bases lay between the germline ends. CDR3 size: 16 residues. Written as DNA, the CDR3 is TGTGCCAGCAGTGAGGCCGGGAGACTAGCCAAAAACATTCAGTACTTC. Translated, it gives CASSEAGRLAKNIQYF.

Remarks on this clone: The junction departs from the called germline gene at one end, perhaps through a read error. This CDR3 reads CASSQDRLAGGPSF. CDR3 bases: TGTGCCAGCAGCCAAGATCGACTAGCGGGAGGGCCATCCTTC. The chain recombines TRBV4-2 with TRBJ2-4, with TRBD2 identical over 14 bases. There are 14 residues in the CDR3. The germline CDR1 and CDR2 sequences are LGHNA and YNFKEQ.

This clone was picked up a small number of times. The genes are TRBV6-6 and TRBJ1-2, with 9 bases aligning to TRBD1. The trim removed 2 bases at V and 8 bases at J, leaving 12 bases unmatched. Germline CDR1 MNHNY, CDR2 SVGAGI (reference sequence). CDR3 length equals 16 residues. CDR3 in amino acids: CASSYLTGQGKIGYTF. Written as DNA, the CDR3 is TGTGCCAGCAGTTACCTTACCGGACAGGGGAAGATCGGCTACACCTTC.

This clone showed up just a few times. V usage is TRBV4-1 and J usage is TRBJ2-5, with TRBD2 as a possible D gene (7 bases). Trimming shortened V by 5 bases and J by 1 base, and 17 bases separated the two germline ends. Germline V gives CDR1 MGHRA, CDR2 YSYEKL. The CDR3 is 16 residues long. The CDR3 DNA sequence: TGCGCCAGCAGCTCCCAACGGGGGGCCGTCCAAGAGACCCAGTACTTC. Protein product: CASSSQRGAVQETQYF.

V usage is TRBV25-1 and J usage is TRBJ2-7, with TRBD1 as a possible D gene (6 bases). The length of the CDR3 is 13 residues. Trimming took off 3 bases at V and 5 bases at J, with 11 bases between the two ends. Germline V CDR1 and CDR2: MGHDK, SYGVNS. DNA of the CDR3: TGTGCCAGCAGTGAGGCAGGGGCCCACGAGCAGTACTTC. Protein: CASSEAGAHEQYF.